These T cell receptor beta chains were read from a single sample in a study of PD-1 blockade in classical Hodgkin lymphoma. Clones were sequenced by immunoSEQ multiplex PCR, and TCRdb holds only the in-frame ones, with some missing. The profile shows under 100,000 clones, approximately 80% of them singletons. Source: peripheral blood mononuclear cells (PBMCs), taken at baseline. The receptor set was obtained from a human donor with classical Hodgkin lymphoma. Each CDR3 is given with its conserved first and last residue. The order of the fields is J gene, D gene, clone size, V gene, CDR3 protein, CDR3 DNA. The D gene is left open where the match is weak. The size field is filled for only some rows; it gives once, few, many or a size class.

TRBJ2-3 | NA | NA | TRBV11-3 | CASSLGTASTDTQYF | TGTGCCAGCAGCTTAGGGACAGCAAGCACAGATACGCAGTATTTT
TRBJ2-7 | TRBD2 | NA | TRBV4-2 | CASSQVVASGIYEQYF | TGTGCCAGCAGCCAAGTGGTGGCTAGCGGGATATACGAGCAGTACTTC
TRBJ2-7 | TRBD1 | NA | TRBV7-9 | CASSQGTGDKEEQYF | TGTGCCAGCAGCCAAGGGACAGGGGACAAGGAGGAGCAGTACTTC
TRBJ1-1 | TRBD1 | NA | TRBV5-8 | CASRSRGMNTEAFF | TGTGCCAGCAGATCCAGGGGGATGAACACTGAAGCTTTCTTT
TRBJ1-5 | NA | NA | TRBV7-9 | CASSEVGQPQHF | TGTGCCAGCAGCGAGGTGGGGCAGCCCCAGCATTTT
TRBJ2-1 | NA | NA | TRBV19 | CASSIVGQRGYNEQFF | TGTGCCAGTAGTATAGTCGGGCAGAGGGGTTACAATGAGCAGTTCTTC
TRBJ1-3 | TRBD1 | many | TRBV6-5 | CAIRPGQGSNTIYF | TGTGCCATCCGACCGGGACAGGGTTCGAACACCATATATTTT
TRBJ1-1 | NA | NA | TRBV28 | CASSLFLGGQNTEAFF | TGTGCCAGCAGTTTGTTTTTGGGGGGACAGAACACTGAAGCTTTCTTT
TRBJ1-5 | NA | NA | TRBV5-1 | CASSPDDPLMQPQHF | TGCGCCAGCAGCCCCGATGACCCACTAATGCAGCCCCAGCATTTT
TRBJ1-5 | NA | NA | TRBV19 | CASSIEGSPWVSNQPQHF | TGTGCCAGTAGTATAGAGGGCAGCCCATGGGTTAGCAATCAGCCCCAGCATTTT
TRBJ2-2 | NA | once | TRBV29-1 | CSVEVVTANTGELFF | TGCAGCGTCGAAGTCGTGACAGCGAACACCGGGGAGCTGTTTTTT
TRBJ1-1 | NA | NA | TRBV5-1 | CASSPGRGNTEAFF | TGCGCCAGCTCGCCGGGACGGGGAAACACTGAAGCTTTCTTT
TRBJ1-2 | NA | NA | TRBV19 | CASSPTDSYNYGYTF | TGTGCCAGTTCTCCAACGGACAGCTATAACTATGGCTACACCTTC
TRBJ1-4 | NA | NA | TRBV28 | CASSSIKEPTNEKLFF | TGTGCCAGCAGTTCGATCAAGGAACCAACTAATGAAAAACTGTTTTTT
TRBJ2-5 | TRBD2 | NA | TRBV9 | CASSVAPAGVRETQYF | TGTGCCAGCAGCGTAGCTCCAGCGGGAGTTCGGGAGACCCAGTACTTC
TRBJ2-4 | NA | NA | TRBV28 | CASSPFGADGENIQYF | TGTGCCAGCAGTCCCTTTGGGGCGGACGGGGAAAACATTCAGTACTTC
TRBJ2-3 | TRBD2 | NA | TRBV27 | CASSPGTSGGRRTQYF | TGTGCCAGCAGTCCCGGGACTAGCGGGGGAAGGCGTACGCAGTATTTT
TRBJ2-7 | NA | NA | TRBV19 | CASSEGRGYEQYF | TGTGCCAGTTCTGAGGGGAGAGGGTACGAGCAGTACTTC
TRBJ2-1 | TRBD2 | few | TRBV11-3 | CASSRTSDYNEQFF | TGTGCCAGCAGCCGGACTAGCGACTACAATGAGCAGTTCTTC
TRBJ1-5 | NA | NA | TRBV10-3 | CAISELAPSHWPQHF | TGTGCCATCAGTGAATTGGCGCCCAGTCACTGGCCCCAGCATTTT
TRBJ2-1 | NA | NA | TRBV11-2 | CASRVVGSSYNEQFF | TGTGCCAGCAGGGTAGTGGGTAGCTCCTACAATGAGCAGTTCTTC
TRBJ2-3 | TRBD1 | NA | TRBV10-3 | CAISVRDRGTDTQYF | TGTGCCATCAGTGTCCGGGACAGGGGAACAGATACGCAGTATTTT
TRBJ2-2 | NA | NA | TRBV21-1 | CASSKREPPGGELFF | TGTGCCAGCAGCAAAAGGGAGCCCCCGGGCGGGGAGCTGTTTTTT
TRBJ2-3 | TRBD1 | NA | TRBV9 | CASNLLGTGGSTDTQYF | TGTGCCAGCAATCTGTTAGGGACAGGGGGCTCAACAGATACGCAGTATTTT
TRBJ2-5 | NA | few | TRBV19 | CASSSEGLAQETQYF | TGTGCCAGTAGTAGCGAGGGATTGGCCCAAGAGACCCAGTACTTC
TRBJ2-7 | NA | many | TRBV19 | CASSSRTFPYEQYF | TGTGCCAGTAGTTCGCGGACTTTTCCCTACGAGCAGTACTTC
TRBJ2-3 | TRBD2 | NA | TRBV5-6 | CASSLGTAGEQYF | TGTGCCAGCAGCTTGGGGACAGCGGGGGAGCAGTATTTT
TRBJ2-5 | NA | NA | TRBV5-1 | CASSLTGEETQYF | TGCGCCAGCAGCTTGACCGGGGAAGAGACCCAGTACTTC
TRBJ1-2 | NA | NA | TRBV11-3 | CASSWTTDSTGYTF | TGTGCCAGCAGCTGGACTACCGACAGCACGGGCTACACCTTC
TRBJ2-1 | NA | NA | TRBV11-2 | CASSPSPGEQFF | TGTGCCAGCAGCCCCTCCCCAGGGGAGCAGTTCTTC
TRBJ2-5 | TRBD2 | NA | TRBV7-9 | CASSQGLAGGLGTQYF | TGTGCCAGCAGCCAAGGACTAGCGGGAGGGTTGGGGACCCAGTACTTC
TRBJ2-2 | NA | NA | TRBV4-1 | CASSPTGDGSGELFF | TGCGCCAGCAGCCCGACAGGTGATGGTTCCGGGGAGCTGTTTTTT